Listed below are T cell receptor beta chains from one sample, sequenced in a study of regulatory T cells in long-lasting Graves disease. TCRdb redid the calling of the multiplex PCR reads with MiXCR, one entry per CDR3 protein. The data contain about 330,000 distinct CDR3 sequences, around 15% of them singletons. Separately, the same data were catalogued under a study of T cells in Graves' hyperthyroidism and ophthalmopathy.

Sequencing used peripheral blood mononuclear cells (PBMCs), obtained at new diagnosis, from a patient treated with antithyroid drugs. These receptors all stem from a woman between 18 and 30 years old with Graves disease. Both conserved end residues are part of each CDR3. D genes are given only for firm matches. Size is omitted from some rows. Given values are once, few, many or a class for expanded clones.

TRBJ2-2,many,TRBD1,TRBV19,CASSPGTANTGELFF,TGTGCCAGTAGTCCAGGGACAGCCAACACCGGGGAGCTGTTTTTT
TRBJ1-5,many,.,TRBV18,CASSSPGEGRLDQPQHF,TGTGCCAGCTCGTCCCCCGGGGAGGGACGTTTAGATCAGCCCCAGCATTTT
TRBJ2-3,many,TRBD1,TRBV7-8,CASSAPGQGLTDTQYF,TGTGCCAGCAGCGCTCCGGGACAGGGACTCACAGATACGCAGTATTTT
TRBJ2-1,.,.,TRBV20-1,CSASGGEQFF,TGCAGTGCTAGCGGGGGTGAGCAGTTCTTC
TRBJ2-5,.,TRBD1,TRBV15,CATSRVRGGSPRFSQYF,TGTGCCACCAGCAGGGTCCGAGGGGGCTCTCCAAGATTTTCCCAGTACTTC
TRBJ1-4,few,TRBD1,TRBV6-2/TRBV6-3,CASSIQLGGSPLGKLFF,TGTGCCAGCAGTATCCAGCTAGGGGGCTCCCCACTAGGAAAACTGTTTTTT
TRBJ2-1,many,TRBD2,TRBV5-4,CASSGGLAAYNEQFF,TGTGCCAGCAGTGGGGGACTAGCGGCATACAATGAGCAGTTCTTC
TRBJ2-3,many,TRBD1,TRBV28,CASRSTDRGDTQYF,TGTGCCAGCAGATCGACAGACAGGGGAGATACGCAGTATTTT
TRBJ2-5,many,.,TRBV7-9,CASSTDRSGETQYF,TGTGCCAGCAGCACAGACAGGTCCGGGGAGACCCAGTACTTC
TRBJ2-5,many,.,TRBV3-1,CASSLRTTQETQYF,TGTGCCAGCAGCCTGAGGACAACTCAAGAGACCCAGTACTTC
TRBJ2-1,many,TRBD2,TRBV20-1,CSARGGYEQFF,TGCAGTGCTAGGGGGGGGTATGAGCAGTTCTTC
TRBJ1-4,many,.,TRBV5-1,CASSLSVEPHEKLFF,TGCGCCAGCAGCTTGTCCGTCGAACCCCATGAAAAACTGTTTTTT
TRBJ2-1,many,TRBD2,TRBV20-1,CSASPRPGLAAGRTYNEQFF,TGCAGTGCTAGTCCCCGCCCGGGACTAGCGGCCGGAAGGACCTACAATGAGCAGTTCTTC
TRBJ2-7,.,TRBD2,TRBV6-2/TRBV6-3,CASSYLAPQRDINYEQYF,TGTGCCAGCAGTTACCTTGCCCCCCAGCGGGATATCAACTACGAGCAGTACTTC
TRBJ1-1,many,.,TRBV3-1,CASSSRPNTEAFF,TGTGCCAGCAGCTCAAGGCCGAACACTGAAGCTTTCTTT
TRBJ2-5,.,.,TRBV4-1,CASSQEGGAKLETQYF,TGCGCCAGCAGCCAAGAGGGGGGGGCAAAGCTAGAGACCCAGTACTTC
TRBJ2-3,many,.,TRBV18,CASSSAPIKDTQYF,TGTGCCAGCTCGTCGGCGCCGATCAAAGATACGCAGTATTTT
TRBJ2-3,few,.,TRBV29-1,CSVAQDTQYF,TGCAGCGTTGCTCAAGATACGCAGTATTTT
TRBJ1-4,few,.,TRBV28,CASSTRAAGEKLFF,TGTGCCAGCAGTACAAGGGCCGCGGGGGAAAAACTGTTTTTT
TRBJ2-3,many,TRBD2,TRBV20-1,CSAALRLAGAPGSDTQYF,TGCAGTGCTGCACTTAGACTAGCGGGAGCGCCAGGGTCAGATACGCAGTATTTT
TRBJ2-7,many,TRBD1,TRBV10-3,CAINGQGLEQYF,TGTGCCATCAATGGACAGGGGCTCGAGCAGTACTTC
TRBJ2-1,many,TRBD2,TRBV5-1,CASSWTSGLPLNEQFF,TGCGCCAGCAGCTGGACTAGCGGGCTCCCTCTCAATGAGCAGTTCTTC
TRBJ1-2,many,.,TRBV27,CASSLAGRHGYTF,TGTGCCAGCAGTTTAGCAGGACGCCATGGCTACACCTTC
TRBJ1-3,.,.,TRBV30,CAWSVGGEGGNTIYF,TGTGCCTGGAGTGTTGGGGGTGAGGGAGGAAACACCATATATTTT
TRBJ1-2,many,TRBD1,TRBV5-1,CASSEGTGGEFGGYTF,TGTGCCAGCAGCGAAGGGACAGGGGGCGAATTTGGTGGCTACACCTTC
TRBJ2-1,many,.,TRBV11-2,CASKSLRGRDNEQFF,TGTGCCAGCAAATCCTTGCGAGGCAGGGACAATGAGCAGTTCTTC
TRBJ2-7,.,.,TRBV28,CASSPPERLEQCF,TGTGCCAGCAGTCCACCCGAACGCTTGGAGCAGTGCTTC
TRBJ1-2,.,.,TRBV5-1,CASSIPGPGYTF,TGCGCCAGCAGCATACCCGGACCGGGCTACACCTTC
TRBJ1-5,many,TRBD1,TRBV6-1,CASSPSRGLQPQHF,TGTGCCAGCAGTCCCTCCAGGGGGCTTCAGCCCCAGCATTTT
TRBJ1-4,many,TRBD1,TRBV7-8,CASSFPGQGNEKLFF,TGTGCCAGCAGCTTTCCGGGACAGGGCAATGAAAAACTGTTTTTT
TRBJ2-1,many,TRBD2,TRBV2,CASSEANVLTSTNEQFF,TGTGCCAGCAGTGAAGCGAACGTTTTGACTAGCACCAATGAGCAGTTCTTC
TRBJ2-1,few,TRBD2,TRBV7-9,CASSHGLAVRSSYNEQFF,TGTGCCAGCAGTCATGGACTAGCGGTCAGAAGCTCCTACAATGAGCAGTTCTTC
TRBJ1-5,.,.,TRBV20-1,CSARLRGASNQPQHF,TGCAGTGCTAGACTCCGGGGGGCGAGCAATCAGCCCCAGCATTTT
TRBJ2-7,few,TRBD2,TRBV14,CASSLPSGGYLYEQYF,TGTGCCAGCAGCCTGCCTAGCGGGGGATATCTCTACGAGCAGTACTTC
TRBJ2-1,many,TRBD2,TRBV20-1,CSALAGGFYEQFF,TGCAGTGCACTAGCGGGGGGGTTCTATGAGCAGTTCTTC
TRBJ1-5,many,.,TRBV4-1,CASSEGITGKWQPQHF,TGCGCCAGCAGCGAAGGGATAACAGGGAAATGGCAGCCCCAGCATTTT
TRBJ1-6,.,TRBD1,TRBV24-1,CATSDDRVRNSPLHF,TGTGCCACCAGTGATGACAGGGTCAGGAATTCACCCCTCCACTTT
TRBJ2-5,many,TRBD2,TRBV18,CASSPPTSGTQETQYF,TGTGCCAGCTCACCACCGACTAGCGGGACTCAAGAGACCCAGTACTTC
TRBJ2-1,once,.,TRBV7-8,CASSLVGGAEGSIEQFF,TGTGCCAGCAGCTTAGTTGGAGGAGCGGAGGGGTCAATTGAGCAGTTCTTC
TRBJ2-5,many,.,TRBV6-5,CASSSRFGRVQETQYF,TGTGCCAGCAGTTCACGATTTGGCAGGGTCCAAGAGACCCAGTACTTC
TRBJ1-1,many,TRBD1,TRBV2,CASRTTGTGGTDTEAFF,TGTGCCAGCAGAACCACTGGGACAGGGGGCACGGACACTGAAGCTTTCTTT
TRBJ1-2,many,.,TRBV28,CASSPWEGINYGYTF,TGTGCCAGCAGTCCCTGGGAGGGAATCAACTATGGCTACACCTTC
TRBJ2-3,.,.,TRBV6-2/TRBV6-3,CASSTSDSSTDTQYF,TGTGCCAGCAGTACATCGGACAGCAGCACAGATACGCAGTATTTT
TRBJ2-7,.,TRBD1,TRBV5-1,CASSVGTGEAYEQYF,TGCGCCAGCAGCGTAGGGACAGGCGAAGCCTACGAGCAGTACTTC
TRBJ2-7,many,.,TRBV30,CAWSWGSSYEQYF,TGTGCCTGGAGTTGGGGCAGCTCCTACGAGCAGTACTTC
TRBJ1-2,many,.,TRBV5-1,CASSLGRGDYGYTF,TGTGCCAGCAGCTTGGGCCGAGGGGACTATGGCTACACCTTC
TRBJ1-2,many,.,TRBV30,CAWTRLDRPLFGYTF,TGTGCCTGGACCAGGCTGGACAGACCACTATTTGGCTACACCTTC
TRBJ2-2,many,.,TRBV12-5,CASGQTGTGELFF,TGTGCTAGTGGCCAAACAGGGACCGGGGAGCTGTTTTTT
TRBJ1-1,.,.,TRBV25-1,CASSEWQVEEAFF,TGTGCCAGCAGTGAATGGCAAGTAGAGGAAGCTTTCTTT
TRBJ2-5,many,.,TRBV11-1,CASSRPGLGETQYF,TGTGCCAGCAGCCGTCCCGGGTTGGGAGAGACCCAGTACTTC
TRBJ1-5,many,TRBD1,TRBV6-2/TRBV6-3,CASSYGGQGDRPQHF,TGTGCCAGCAGTTATGGCGGACAGGGGGATCGGCCCCAGCATTTT
TRBJ2-3,many,TRBD2,TRBV5-1,CASSLPLAGGDTDTQYF,TGCGCCAGCAGCTTACCACTAGCGGGGGGCGACACAGATACGCAGTATTTT
TRBJ1-1,.,TRBD1,TRBV10-3,CAIKDRPLNTEAFF,TGTGCCATCAAGGACAGGCCTCTGAACACTGAAGCTTTCTTT
TRBJ2-4,few,.,TRBV7-2,CASSRPTETLAKNIQYF,TGTGCCAGCAGTCGGCCCACAGAGACTCTAGCCAAAAACATTCAGTACTTC
TRBJ1-1,many,TRBD1,TRBV7-9,CASSQGATEAFF,TGTGCCAGCAGCCAGGGGGCCACTGAAGCTTTCTTT